These 24 T cell receptor beta chains were sequenced from one sample in a study of OX40 agonist ivuxolimab in advanced cancers. Measured with immunoSEQ multiplex PCR; TCRdb has only the in-frame clones, and not every one. The repertoire has 85,000 to 100,000 clones, 90% to 95% of them found once; the top ten carry roughly 0.31%. The sample consisted of CD4+ or CD8+ T cells sorted from blood, taken in a trial of the OX40 agonist ivuxolimab. These receptors originate from an adult with an advanced solid tumor such as melanoma, head and neck, liver or kidney cancer.

Points on this clone: This CDR3 is also generated by other DNA sequences in the sample. This chain uses TRBV29-1 with TRBJ2-3; TRBD2 aligns across 13 bases. Germline V gene data show CDR1 as SQVTM and CDR2 as ANQGSEA. The CDR3 is 14 amino acids. The J segment lost 3 bases and the V segment lost 4 bases, leaving 1 base of the junction unmatched. The CDR3 DNA reads as TGCAGCGTTGTACTAGCGGGAGGGACAGATACGCAGTATTTT. It translates to CSVVLAGGTDTQYF.

The gene calls are TRBV28 and TRBJ1-1, with 9 bases fitting TRBD1. Losses at the gene ends were 7 bases for V and 1 base for J; bases not matched to a gene: 7. The CDR3 loop spans 15 amino acids. The germline gives CDR1 MDHEN, CDR2 SYDVKM. The CDR3 sequence is CASITGGSQNTEAFF. DNA of the CDR3: TGTGCCAGCATCACAGGGGGCTCTCAGAACACTGAAGCTTTCTTT.

In regard to this clone: Relative to the germline gene, one junction end is altered; a read error may explain this. The chain employs TRBV7-9 and TRBJ1-2; D remains ambiguous. CDR1 is SEHNR and CDR2 is FQNEAQ in the germline V gene (reference sequence). The CDR3 length is 9 residues. This chain's CDR3 is CASSLVSYF. CDR3 DNA sequence: TGTGCCAGCAGCTTAGTGAGCTACTTC.

As regards this clone: This specimen includes other DNA sequences encoding the same CDR3. The rearrangement joins TRBV5-1 to TRBJ2-5, with D possibly TRBD2 on 6 matching bases. Trimming shortened V by 0 bases and J by 5 bases, and 8 bases separated the two germline ends. Germline V gene sequence: CDR1 SGHRS, CDR2 YFSETQ. This CDR3 contains 13 residues. CDR3 loop: CASSLGGGETQYF. In DNA form, the CDR3 reads TGCGCCAGCAGCTTGGGGGGAGGCGAGACCCAGTACTTC. The whole variable domain, remainder taken from reference TRBV5-1 and TRBJ2-5, is KAGVTQTPRYLIKTRGQQVTLSCSPISGHRSVSWYQQTPGQGLQFLFEYFSETQRNKGNFPGRFSGRQFSNSRSEMNVSTLELGDSALYLCASSLGGGETQYFGPGTRLLVL.

This clone was seen only once. J is TRBJ1-1 and V is TRBV4-2; tentative D call: TRBD1 (5 bases). The germline V gene has CDR1 LGHNA and CDR2 YNFKEQ. V lost 5 bases and J lost 0, with 10 bases in between. The CDR3 has 14 residues. The CDR3 here is CASSSGVVNTEAFF. DNA for the CDR3: TGTGCCAGCAGCTCGGGGGTAGTGAACACTGAAGCTTTCTTT.

V usage is TRBV6-1 and J usage is TRBJ1-1; D is unclear. Trimming stripped 0 bases from V and 1 base from J, with 9 bases between. The CDR3 spans 15 residues. Germline V CDR1 and CDR2: MNHNS, SASEGT. The CDR3 loop is CASSEAVRKNTEAFF. CDR3 in DNA: TGTGCCAGCAGTGAAGCAGTCAGAAAGAACACTGAAGCTTTCTTT.

This rearrangement joins TRBV11-2 to TRBJ2-5, with 8 bases that match TRBD1. The trim removed 6 bases at V and 5 bases at J, leaving 11 bases unmatched. Germline V gives CDR1 SGHAT, CDR2 FQNNGV. The CDR3 runs 15 residues. CDR3 loop: CASRRRSGGVETQYF. The CDR3 DNA is TGTGCCAGCAGACGTCGATCAGGGGGCGTGGAGACCCAGTACTTC.

Turning to this clone: The germline gene is not matched at one end of the junction; a read error may be the cause. The chain recombines TRBV6-6 with TRBJ1-6, with a possible D match to TRBD1 (5 bases). The CDR3 consists of 14 residues. Germline V lookup: CDR1 MNHNY, CDR2 SVGAGI (reference sequence). In DNA, the CDR3 is TGTGCCAGCTCCGCGGGACGGTATAATCCACCCCTCCACTTT. This translates into CASSAGRYNPPLHF.

The V call is TRBV6-1, the J call TRBJ1-5; D is perhaps TRBD1 (6 bases). Trimming took off 1 base at V and 5 bases at J, with 12 bases between the two ends. The CDR3 loop spans 15 amino acids. Looked up from germline, CDR1 is MNHNS and CDR2 is SASEGT. The CDR3 reads CASSEGGGSYQPQHF. For the CDR3, the DNA is TGTGCCAGCAGTGAAGGGGGGGGCTCGTATCAGCCCCAGCATTTT.

Of note for this clone: Within the sample, other DNA sequences also encode this same CDR3. The CDR3 bases are TGCGCCAGCAGCTTAGCGGGAAACTCCTACAATGAGCAGTTCTTC. It encodes CASSLAGNSYNEQFF. The V gene is TRBV5-1, the J gene TRBJ2-1, with 7 bases fitting TRBD2. Trimming took 2 bases from V and 0 from J; bases not matched to a gene: 2. CDR1 is SGHRS and CDR2 is YFSETQ in the germline V gene. This CDR3 has 15 amino acids.

The rearrangement uses TRBV9 and TRBJ1-2; TRBD1 is a possible D gene (6 bases). V lost 0 bases to trimming and J lost 3 bases, with 9 bases between them. The germline CDR1 and CDR2 sequences are SGDLS and YYNGEE. This CDR3 has 14 amino acids. The CDR3 here is CASSVAGVDYGYTF. The CDR3 DNA follows: TGTGCCAGCAGCGTAGCAGGGGTAGACTATGGCTACACCTTC.

This chain joins TRBV5-4 and TRBJ2-3; maybe TRBD2 (5 bases). Germline V lookup: CDR1 SGHNT, CDR2 YYREEE (reference sequence). The CDR3 extends over 14 amino acids. V lost 9 bases, J lost 5 bases, and 19 bases lay in between. The CDR3 sequence is CATAARGSGDTQYF. CDR3 nucleotides: TGTGCCACCGCTGCTAGAGGGAGTGGAGATACGCAGTATTTT.

CDR3 DNA sequence: TGTGCCAGCAGCTTAAGCAGGGACACCGGGGAGCTGTTTTTT. It codes for CASSLSRDTGELFF. The chain combines TRBV7-3 with TRBJ2-2; tentative D call: TRBD1 (5 bases). Trimming stripped 1 base from V and 3 bases from J, with 6 bases between. The V gene's germline CDR1 is SGHTA and CDR2 FQGTGA. The CDR3 loop spans 14 amino acids.

This rearrangement joins TRBV18 to TRBJ2-5; D is perhaps TRBD1 or TRBD2 (5 bases each). This CDR3 is built from 15 residues. Trimming cost V 8 bases and J 1 base, with 17 bases left between them. CDR1 KGHSH and CDR2 LQKENI come from the germline V gene. The CDR3 is CASAELGTFQETQYF. As DNA, the CDR3 is TGTGCCAGCGCCGAACTCGGGACCTTCCAAGAGACCCAGTACTTC.

The J gene is TRBJ2-7, the V gene TRBV7-2; 10 nucleotides match TRBD2. This CDR3 region has 18 residues. After removal of 2 bases from V and 4 bases from J, the junction contained 14 bases not matched to a gene. Germline V lookup: CDR1 SGHTA, CDR2 FQGNSA. CDR3: CASSLMSSGGSFSYEQYF. Here the CDR3 DNA reads TGTGCCAGCAGCTTAATGTCTAGCGGGGGTTCCTTCTCTTACGAGCAGTACTTC.

The chain joins TRBV18 to TRBJ2-2, with D possibly called TRBD1 or TRBD2 (5 bases each). The CDR3 length is 17 residues. Looked up from germline, CDR1 is KGHSH and CDR2 is LQKENI. V shed 0 bases and J shed 2 bases, with 13 bases lying between them. The chain's CDR3 is CASSPPGRADNTGELFF. In DNA, the CDR3 is TGTGCCAGCTCACCACCGGGACGAGCGGATAACACCGGGGAGCTGTTTTTT.

The chain combines TRBV6-6 with TRBJ2-7; no firm D call. CDR1 is MNHNY, CDR2 SVGAGI, per germline (reference sequence). The V end lost 3 bases, the J end lost 2 bases, and 11 bases lay between the germline ends. This CDR3 region has 14 residues. The CDR3 loop reads CASSYKAQAYEQYF. For the CDR3, the DNA is TGTGCCAGCAGTTATAAGGCCCAAGCCTACGAGCAGTACTTC.

The chain has TRBV19 and TRBJ2-1, with 11 bases fitting TRBD2. V lost 4 bases, J lost 8 bases, and 10 bases stayed unmatched. The CDR3 is 16 amino acids. Per germline, CDR1 LNHDA and CDR2 SQIVND (reference sequence). The CDR3 DNA sequence: TGTGCCAGTAGTAGATTAGCGGGAGGGGGCTTGGATGAGCAGTTCTTC. Its protein product is CASSRLAGGGLDEQFF. Based on the CDR3 plus reference TRBV19 and TRBJ2-1, the full variable domain is DGGITQSPKYLFRKEGQNVTLSCEQNLNHDAMYWYRQDPGQGLRLIYYSQIVNDFQKGDIAEGYSVSREKKESFPLTVTSAQKNPTAFYLCASSRLAGGGLDEQFFGPGTRLTVL.

This chain links TRBV28 with TRBJ2-3; no clear D. V lost 1 base and J lost 2, with 7 bases in between. The CDR3 loop spans 14 amino acids. Looked up from germline, CDR1 is MDHEN and CDR2 is SYDVKM. The CDR3 spells CASSLSLITDTQYF. Here the CDR3 DNA reads TGTGCCAGCAGTTTATCCCTAATCACAGATACGCAGTATTTT.

Only one count was recorded for this clone. The gene calls are TRBV19 and TRBJ2-5; D assignment may be TRBD1 or TRBD2 (6 bases each). With 4 bases removed from V and 2 bases from J, the gap between germline ends came to 11 bases. CDR3 length: 14 amino acids. CDR1 and CDR2 (germline): LNHDA, SQIVND (reference sequence). In DNA, the CDR3 is TGTGCCAGTAGTAGCGGGACACCTCAAGAGACCCAGTACTTC. Translation gives CASSSGTPQETQYF.

The rearrangement links TRBV13 to TRBJ2-3, with TRBD2 matching over 8 bases. Looked up from germline, CDR1 is PRHDT and CDR2 is FYEKMQ (reference sequence). The CDR3 runs to 15 residues. V shed 3 bases and J 5 bases; nucleotides not matched to a gene: 7. The CDR3 bases are TGTGCCAGCAGCTTGGGTAGCGGGACGGGAGATACGCAGTATTTT. Protein sequence: CASSLGSGTGDTQYF.

This chain joins TRBV15 and TRBJ2-7, with 7 nucleotides matching TRBD2. Germline-derived CDR1 and CDR2 are LNHNV and YYDKDF (reference sequence). With V trimmed by 1 base and J by 1 base, 4 bases remained unmatched. The length of the CDR3 is 15 residues. This chain's CDR3 is CATSRGGEGSYEQYF. In DNA, the CDR3 is TGTGCCACCAGCAGAGGAGGGGAGGGGTCCTACGAGCAGTACTTC.

This chain joins TRBV7-9 and TRBJ2-7; D tentatively reads TRBD1 or TRBD2 (6 bases each). This CDR3 comprises 14 residues. Germline CDR1 is SEHNR and CDR2 is FQNEAQ (reference sequence). V was clipped by 8 bases and J by 5 bases, with 19 bases between them. CDR3 in DNA: TGTGCCAGCCTTCACAGAGGGGGGCCGGACGAGCAGTACTTC. Translating gives CASLHRGGPDEQYF.

The chain links TRBV4-3 to TRBJ2-3; D unresolved. CDR1 and CDR2 (germline): LGHNA, YSLEER. This CDR3 region has 14 residues. Trimming left V 1 base short and J 1 base short, with 6 bases between. The CDR3 reads CASSQVIGTDTQYF. The CDR3, as DNA: TGCGCCAGCAGCCAAGTCATAGGCACAGATACGCAGTATTTT.